Following are 17 T cell receptor beta chains from one sample sequenced in a study of blood T cell repertoires in COVID-19. The table came from immunoSEQ multiplex PCR; TCRdb's copy has only in-frame clones and leaves some out. The sample includes over 150,000 clones, around 83% of them seen just once. Sequenced sample: peripheral blood. Source of these receptors: a human donor in a cohort sampled during active COVID-19.

Here the CDR3 DNA reads TGTGCCAGCAGTTCCCAAGGACTCCGCACAGATACGCAGTATTTT. Its translation is CASSSQGLRTDTQYF. The genes are TRBV6-5 and TRBJ2-3; a possible D gene is TRBD2 (5 bases). Trimming left V 4 bases short and J 1 base short, with 12 bases between. Germline V gene sequence: CDR1 MNHEY, CDR2 SVGAGI. CDR3 length equals 15 residues.

The chain recombines TRBV27 with TRBJ2-1; 8 nucleotides match TRBD2. The CDR3 is made up of 15 amino acids. V lost 8 bases and J lost 9; bases outside the gene matches: 15. In germline, CDR1 is MNHEY, CDR2 SMNVEV (reference sequence). The CDR3 coding sequence is TGTGCCAGCTCTCCGGGACTAGTACCTATCGGTGAGCAGTTCTTC. It yields the protein CASSPGLVPIGEQFF.

This rearrangement joins TRBV6-5 to TRBJ2-1, with D unresolved. CDR1 is MNHEY, CDR2 SVGAGI, per germline. CDR3 size: 15 residues. The V gene lost 0 bases and the J gene lost 1 base, with 7 bases spanning the gap. The CDR3 DNA reads as TGTGCCAGCAGTTACTCTGTCCTATCCTACAATGAGCAGTTCTTC. It encodes CASSYSVLSYNEQFF.

The chain has TRBV14 and TRBJ2-1; 8 bases are a match to TRBD2. In germline, CDR1 is SGHDN, CDR2 FVKESK. The CDR3 has 18 amino acids. The J segment lost 2 bases and the V segment lost 4 bases, leaving 13 bases of the junction unmatched. CDR3 bases: TGTGCCAGCAGCCGCCTCTTCCACAGCGGGAGTACCTACAATGAGCAGTTCTTC. Translating gives CASSRLFHSGSTYNEQFF.

The chain is built from TRBV7-6 and TRBJ2-3, with TRBD1 matching 7 bases. The V gene's germline CDR1 is SGHVS and CDR2 FNYEAQ. V trimming: 9 bases; J trimming: 0 bases; junction bases outside the gene matches: 9. This CDR3 spans 15 amino acids. The CDR3 region is CASGGQPLSTDTQYF. The CDR3 DNA follows: TGTGCCAGTGGGGGACAGCCGCTTAGCACAGATACGCAGTATTTT.

This rearrangement joins TRBV7-9 to TRBJ2-7, with a possible D match to TRBD2 (6 bases). V lost 1 base and J 2 bases, leaving 12 bases between the germline ends. The CDR3 consists of 15 residues. Germline V gene sequence: CDR1 SEHNR, CDR2 FQNEAQ (reference sequence). CDR3 sequence (DNA): TGTGCCAGCAGCTTAGGGGGACTGACTACCTACGAGCAGTACTTC. Protein sequence: CASSLGGLTTYEQYF.

The rearrangement links TRBV21-1 to TRBJ1-1; the DNA was not compared with TRBD1, the D call given in the table. TRBV21-1 is assigned pseudogene status. The CDR3 covers 21 residues. CDR3: CASSKYGGMGRGRCLNTEAFF. CDR3 in DNA: TGTGCCAGCAGCAAATATGGAGGGATGGGAAGGGGGCGGTGTTTGAACACTGAAGCTTTCTTT.

This chain uses TRBV11-1 with TRBJ1-1, with D perhaps matching TRBD1 (5 bases). CDR3 length equals 16 residues. V was pared by 2 bases and J by 2 bases, with 15 bases between. The germline V gene encodes CDR1 SGHAT and CDR2 FQDESV (reference sequence). The CDR3 coding sequence is TGTGCCAGCAGCTTATTCGGACACAGAAGAAACACTGAAGCTTTCTTT. Translation: CASSLFGHRRNTEAFF.

This clone was recorded at least ten times. The chain links TRBV7-6 to TRBJ2-3, with D tentatively TRBD2 (5 bases). CDR3 size: 17 residues. CDR1 is SGHVS and CDR2 is FNYEAQ in the germline V gene. V dropped 6 bases and J dropped 4 bases, with 23 bases sitting between them. CDR3 DNA sequence: TGTGCCAGCAGTTTCGACACGGGCCGGGGAGACCCAGATACGCAGTATTTT. Protein sequence: CASSFDTGRGDPDTQYF.

The CDR3 protein is CASSSGLDHSYEQYF. The CDR3 nucleotides read TGTGCCAGCAGTTCCGGACTAGATCACTCCTACGAGCAGTACTTC. The chain combines TRBV27 with TRBJ2-7; TRBD2 matches 7 bases. V was pared by 4 bases and J by 0 bases, with 6 bases of the junction left unmatched. This CDR3 contains 15 residues. Germline CDR1 MNHEY, CDR2 SMNVEV (reference sequence).

This rearrangement joins TRBV5-4 to TRBJ2-7; TRBD2 might be the D (6 bases). V was trimmed by 4 bases and J by 0 bases, leaving 11 bases between them. The CDR3 runs to 14 residues. The V gene's germline CDR1 is SGHNT and CDR2 YYREEE (reference sequence). CDR3 residues: CASSGGTDSYEQYF. The DNA of the CDR3 is TGTGCCAGCAGCGGCGGGACGGACTCCTACGAGCAGTACTTC.

In its sample, this clone was seen a few times. The chain employs TRBV28 and TRBJ1-2; D not resolved. Germline V gene data show CDR1 as MDHEN and CDR2 as SYDVKM. CDR3 length: 17 amino acids. The V end was cut by 3 bases, the J end by 0 bases, with 17 bases between. This CDR3 is CASSFPTAESANYGYTF. Here the CDR3 DNA reads TGTGCCAGCAGTTTTCCGACGGCGGAATCAGCTAACTATGGCTACACCTTC.

The chain carries TRBV15 and TRBJ2-7; a weak D match, TRBD2 (5 bases). V was cut by 2 bases and J by 7 bases, with 9 bases left in between. This CDR3 comprises 12 residues. Germline CDR1 and CDR2: LNHNV and YYDKDF (reference sequence). DNA for the CDR3: TGTGCCACCAGCAGATCGGGGTGGGAGCAGTACTTC. Translating gives CATSRSGWEQYF.

Details on this clone: Compared with germline, one end of the junction differs, possibly owing to a read error. V gene TRBV7-2 combines with J gene TRBJ1-2, with no clear D. CDR3 length equals 12 residues. Germline CDR1 and CDR2: SGHTA and FQGNSA. CDR3 DNA sequence: TGTGCCAGCAGCAGAACCACTTACCGGGTCCCATTC. Its translation is CASSRTTYRVPF.

The V and J genes are TRBV11-2 and TRBJ1-6, with D uncertain. CDR1 is SGHAT, CDR2 FQNNGV, per germline. The CDR3 is made up of 15 amino acids. Trimming cost V 7 bases and J 1 base, with 11 bases left between them. The DNA for the CDR3 is TGTGCCAGCACCCGGAGTGGATCCTATAATTCACCCCTCCACTTT. The encoded protein is CASTRSGSYNSPLHF.

The V gene is TRBV5-1, the J gene TRBJ2-1; D unresolved. The CDR3 spans 15 residues. V was pared by 0 bases and J by 3 bases, with 10 bases between. Germline values: CDR1 SGHRS, CDR2 YFSETQ. This CDR3 reads CASSLGHLGYNEQFF. CDR3 sequence (DNA): TGCGCCAGCAGCTTGGGACACCTGGGCTACAATGAGCAGTTCTTC. Looking up the rest from reference TRBV5-1 and TRBJ2-1 gives the full variable domain: KAGVTQTPRYLIKTRGQQVTLSCSPISGHRSVSWYQQTPGQGLQFLFEYFSETQRNKGNFPGRFSGRQFSNSRSEMNVSTLELGDSALYLCASSLGHLGYNEQFFGPGTRLTVL.

V and J are TRBV15 and TRBJ2-1; weak D call: TRBD1 (5 bases). The CDR3 is 13 amino acids. The germline CDR1 and CDR2 sequences are LNHNV and YYDKDF (reference sequence). V lost 8 bases to trimming and J lost 3 bases, with 11 bases between them. This CDR3 reads CATRTLNYNEQFF. CDR3 nucleotide sequence: TGTGCCACCCGGACACTGAACTACAATGAGCAGTTCTTC.